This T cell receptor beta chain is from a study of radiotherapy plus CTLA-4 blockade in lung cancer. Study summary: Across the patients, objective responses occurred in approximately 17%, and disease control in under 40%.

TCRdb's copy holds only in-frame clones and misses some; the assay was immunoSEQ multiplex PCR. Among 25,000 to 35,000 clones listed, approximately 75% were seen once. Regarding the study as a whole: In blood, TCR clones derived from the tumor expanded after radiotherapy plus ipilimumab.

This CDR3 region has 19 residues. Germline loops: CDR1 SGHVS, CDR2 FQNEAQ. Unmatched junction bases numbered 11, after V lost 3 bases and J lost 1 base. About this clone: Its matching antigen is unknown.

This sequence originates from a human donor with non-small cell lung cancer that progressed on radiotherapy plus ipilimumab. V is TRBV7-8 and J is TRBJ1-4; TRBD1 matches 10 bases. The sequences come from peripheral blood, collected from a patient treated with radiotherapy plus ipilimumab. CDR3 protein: CASSLTGGALLGTNEKLFF. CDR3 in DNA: TGTGCCAGCAGCTTGACAGGGGGCGCCTTACTAGGAACTAATGAAAAACTGTTTTTT. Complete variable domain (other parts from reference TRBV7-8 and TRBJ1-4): GAGVSQSPRYKVAKRGQDVALRCDPISGHVSLFWYQQALGQGPEFLTYFQNEAQLDKSGLPSDRFFAERPEGSVSTLKIQRTQQEDSAVYLCASSLTGGALLGTNEKLFFGSGTQLSVL.